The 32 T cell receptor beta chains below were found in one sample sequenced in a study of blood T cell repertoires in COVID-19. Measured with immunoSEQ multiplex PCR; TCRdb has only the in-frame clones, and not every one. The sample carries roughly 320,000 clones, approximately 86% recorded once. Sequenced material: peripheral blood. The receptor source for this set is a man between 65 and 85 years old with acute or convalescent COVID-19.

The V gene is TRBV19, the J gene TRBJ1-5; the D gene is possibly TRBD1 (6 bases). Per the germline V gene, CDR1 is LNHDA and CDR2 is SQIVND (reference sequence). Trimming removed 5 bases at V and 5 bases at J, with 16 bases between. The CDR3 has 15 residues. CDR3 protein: CASSPPAGAYQPQHF. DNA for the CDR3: TGTGCCAGTAGTCCCCCAGCGGGGGCGTATCAGCCCCAGCATTTT.

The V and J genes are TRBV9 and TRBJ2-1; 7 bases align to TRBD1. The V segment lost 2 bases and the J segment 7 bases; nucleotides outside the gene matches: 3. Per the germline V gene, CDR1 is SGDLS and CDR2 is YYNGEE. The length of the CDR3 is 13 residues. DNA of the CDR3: TGTGCCAGCAGCGTGGGACAGCAGAATGAGCAGTTCTTC. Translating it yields CASSVGQQNEQFF. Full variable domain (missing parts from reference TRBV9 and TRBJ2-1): DSGVTQTPKHLITATGQRVTLRCSPRSGDLSVYWYQQSLDQGLQFLIQYYNGEERAKGNILERFSAQQFPDLHSELNLSSLELGDSALYFCASSVGQQNEQFFGPGTRLTVL.

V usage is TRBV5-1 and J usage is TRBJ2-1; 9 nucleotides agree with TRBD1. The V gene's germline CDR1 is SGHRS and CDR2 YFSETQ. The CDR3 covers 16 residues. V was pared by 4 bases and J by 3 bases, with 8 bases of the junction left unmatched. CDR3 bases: TGCGCCAGCAGCGGTGGGGGGACAGGGATCTACAATGAGCAGTTCTTC. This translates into CASSGGGTGIYNEQFF.

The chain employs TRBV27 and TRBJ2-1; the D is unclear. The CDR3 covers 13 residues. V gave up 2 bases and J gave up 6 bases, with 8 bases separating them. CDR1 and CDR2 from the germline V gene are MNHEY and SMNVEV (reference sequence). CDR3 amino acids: CASSLVTVNEQFF. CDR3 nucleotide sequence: TGTGCCAGCAGTTTAGTGACTGTCAATGAGCAGTTCTTC.

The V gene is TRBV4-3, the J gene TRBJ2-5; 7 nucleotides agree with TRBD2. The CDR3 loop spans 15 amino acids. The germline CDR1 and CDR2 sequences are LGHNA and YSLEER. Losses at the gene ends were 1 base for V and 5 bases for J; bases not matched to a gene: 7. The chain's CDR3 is CASSQGAGEDETQYF. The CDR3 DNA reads TGCGCCAGCAGCCAAGGGGCGGGAGAAGACGAGACCCAGTACTTC.

CDR3 nucleotides: TGTGCCAGCAGCCGGGACAGGGGGATAGAAAAACTGTTTTTT. It is translated as CASSRDRGIEKLFF. This chain links TRBV7-2 with TRBJ1-4, with 11 bases that match TRBD1. Trimming cost V 5 bases and J 8 bases; bases outside gene matches: 4. The CDR3 length is 14 residues. Per germline, CDR1 SGHTA and CDR2 FQGNSA.

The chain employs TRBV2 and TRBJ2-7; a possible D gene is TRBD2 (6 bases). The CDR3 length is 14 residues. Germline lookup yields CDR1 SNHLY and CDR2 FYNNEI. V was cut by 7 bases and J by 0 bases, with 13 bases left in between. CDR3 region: CASTEGRGSYEQYF. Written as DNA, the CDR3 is TGTGCCAGCACGGAGGGTCGGGGCTCCTACGAGCAGTACTTC.

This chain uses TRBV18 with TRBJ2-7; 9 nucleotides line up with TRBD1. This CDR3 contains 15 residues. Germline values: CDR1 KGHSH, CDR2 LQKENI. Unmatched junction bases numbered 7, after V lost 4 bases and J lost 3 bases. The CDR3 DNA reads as TGTGCCAGCTCACGGGGACAGGGCGTGGGCTACGAGCAGTACTTC. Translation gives CASSRGQGVGYEQYF.

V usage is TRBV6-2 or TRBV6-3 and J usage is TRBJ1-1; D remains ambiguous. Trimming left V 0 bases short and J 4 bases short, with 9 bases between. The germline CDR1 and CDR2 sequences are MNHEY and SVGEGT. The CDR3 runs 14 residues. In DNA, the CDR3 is TGTGCCAGCAGTTACTCTTCATTCCCCACTGAAGCTTTCTTT. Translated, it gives CASSYSSFPTEAFF.

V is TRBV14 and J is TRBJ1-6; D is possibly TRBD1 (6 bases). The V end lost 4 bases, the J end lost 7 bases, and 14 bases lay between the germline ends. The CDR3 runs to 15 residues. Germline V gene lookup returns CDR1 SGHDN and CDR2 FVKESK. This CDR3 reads CASSPTTGSNSPLHF. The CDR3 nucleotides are TGTGCCAGCAGCCCAACGACAGGATCAAATTCACCCCTCCACTTT.

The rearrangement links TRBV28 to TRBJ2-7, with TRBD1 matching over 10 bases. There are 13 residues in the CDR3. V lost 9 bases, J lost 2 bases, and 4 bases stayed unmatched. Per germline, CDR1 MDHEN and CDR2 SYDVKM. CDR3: CASRGQGAYEQYF. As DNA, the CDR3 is TGTGCCAGTAGAGGACAGGGGGCCTACGAGCAGTACTTC.

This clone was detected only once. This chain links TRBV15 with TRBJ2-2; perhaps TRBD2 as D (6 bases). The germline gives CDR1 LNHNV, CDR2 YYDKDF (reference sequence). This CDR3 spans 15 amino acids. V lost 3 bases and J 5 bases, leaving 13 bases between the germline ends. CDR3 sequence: CATSRDYSGTGELFF. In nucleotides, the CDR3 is TGTGCCACCAGCAGGGACTACTCGGGGACCGGGGAGCTGTTTTTT.

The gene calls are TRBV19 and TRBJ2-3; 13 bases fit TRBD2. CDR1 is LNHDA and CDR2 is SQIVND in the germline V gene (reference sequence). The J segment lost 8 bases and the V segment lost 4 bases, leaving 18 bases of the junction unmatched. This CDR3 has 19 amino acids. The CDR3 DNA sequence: TGTGCCAGTAGTACCTCTGGGGGGACTAGCGGGACGGTTTGGGGTACGCAGTATTTT. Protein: CASSTSGGTSGTVWGTQYF.

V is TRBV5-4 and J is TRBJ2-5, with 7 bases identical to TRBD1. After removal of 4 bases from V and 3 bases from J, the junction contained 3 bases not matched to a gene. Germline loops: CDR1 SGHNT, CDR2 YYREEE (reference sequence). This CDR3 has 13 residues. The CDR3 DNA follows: TGTGCCAGCAGCACCGACAGGGAAGAGACCCAGTACTTC. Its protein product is CASSTDREETQYF.

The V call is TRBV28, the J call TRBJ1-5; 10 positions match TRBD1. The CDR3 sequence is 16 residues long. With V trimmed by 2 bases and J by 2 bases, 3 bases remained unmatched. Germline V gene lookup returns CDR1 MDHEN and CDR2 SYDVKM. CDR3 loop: CASSLPGQGGNQPQHF. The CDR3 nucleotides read TGTGCCAGCAGTTTACCTGGACAGGGGGGCAATCAGCCCCAGCATTTT.

CDR3 region: CASSSRRDRVNEQFF. In DNA form, the CDR3 reads TGTGCCAGCAGCTCCCGGCGGGACAGGGTCAATGAGCAGTTCTTC. The rearrangement joins TRBV11-2 to TRBJ2-1, with 9 bases lining up with TRBD1. V gave up 4 bases and J gave up 6 bases; unmatched junction bases: 7. This CDR3 region has 15 residues. CDR1 and CDR2 from the germline V gene are SGHAT and FQNNGV.

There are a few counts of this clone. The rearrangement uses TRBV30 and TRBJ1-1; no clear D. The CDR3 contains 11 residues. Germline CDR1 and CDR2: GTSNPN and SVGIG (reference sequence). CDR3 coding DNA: TGTTTAGTTGTTACGAACACTGAAGCTTTCTTT. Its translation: CLVVTNTEAFF.

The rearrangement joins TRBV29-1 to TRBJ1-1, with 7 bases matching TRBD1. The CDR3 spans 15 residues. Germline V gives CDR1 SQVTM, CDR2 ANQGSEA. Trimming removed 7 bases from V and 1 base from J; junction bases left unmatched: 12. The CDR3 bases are TGCAGCGCAAGAACGTCACAGGGGAAGAACACTGAAGCTTTCTTT. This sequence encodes CSARTSQGKNTEAFF.

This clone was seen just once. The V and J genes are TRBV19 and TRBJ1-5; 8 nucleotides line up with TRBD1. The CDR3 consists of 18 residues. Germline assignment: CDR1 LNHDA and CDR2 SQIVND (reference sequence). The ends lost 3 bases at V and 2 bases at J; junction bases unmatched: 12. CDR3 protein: CASSIPNSRGRGNQPQHF. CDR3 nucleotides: TGTGCCAGTAGTATCCCCAATTCCAGGGGGCGAGGCAATCAGCCCCAGCATTTT.

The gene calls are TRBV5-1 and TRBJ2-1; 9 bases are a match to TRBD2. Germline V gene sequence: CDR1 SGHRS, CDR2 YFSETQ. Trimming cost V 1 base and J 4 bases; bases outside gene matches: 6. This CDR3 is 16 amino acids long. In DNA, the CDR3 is TGCGCCAGCAGCTTGTCGACTAGCGGACGTTACAATGAGCAGTTCTTC. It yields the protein CASSLSTSGRYNEQFF.

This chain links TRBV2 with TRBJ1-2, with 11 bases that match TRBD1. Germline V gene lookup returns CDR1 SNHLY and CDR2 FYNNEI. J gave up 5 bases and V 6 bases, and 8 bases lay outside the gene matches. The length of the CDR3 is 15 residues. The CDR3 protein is CASRPGQGAKYGYTF. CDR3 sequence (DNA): TGTGCCAGCAGGCCTGGACAGGGGGCGAAGTATGGCTACACCTTC.

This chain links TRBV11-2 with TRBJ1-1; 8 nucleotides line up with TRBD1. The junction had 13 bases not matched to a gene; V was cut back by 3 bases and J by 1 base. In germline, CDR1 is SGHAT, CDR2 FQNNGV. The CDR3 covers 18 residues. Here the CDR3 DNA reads TGTGCCAGCAGCTTGGCCAGGGGGCGCTTAGTTGGGAACACTGAAGCTTTCTTT. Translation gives CASSLARGRLVGNTEAFF.

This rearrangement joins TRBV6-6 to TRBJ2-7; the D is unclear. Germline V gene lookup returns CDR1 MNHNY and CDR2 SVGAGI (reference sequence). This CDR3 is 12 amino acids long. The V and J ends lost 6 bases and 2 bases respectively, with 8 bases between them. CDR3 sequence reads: CASSQNPYEQYF. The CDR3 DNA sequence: TGTGCCAGCAGCCAAAATCCCTACGAGCAGTACTTC.

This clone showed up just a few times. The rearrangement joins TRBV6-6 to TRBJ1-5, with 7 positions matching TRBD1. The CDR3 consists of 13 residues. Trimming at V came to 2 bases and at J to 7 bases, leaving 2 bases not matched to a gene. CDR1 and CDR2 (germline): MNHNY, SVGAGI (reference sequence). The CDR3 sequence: CASSYDRAQPQHF. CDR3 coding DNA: TGTGCCAGCAGTTACGACAGGGCGCAGCCCCAGCATTTT.

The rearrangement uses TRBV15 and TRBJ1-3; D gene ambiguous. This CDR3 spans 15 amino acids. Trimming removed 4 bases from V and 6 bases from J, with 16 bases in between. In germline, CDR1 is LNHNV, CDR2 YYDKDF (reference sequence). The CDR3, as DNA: TGTGCCACCAGCATGAGAGGAGGGAATGAAAACACCATATATTTT. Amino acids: CATSMRGGNENTIYF. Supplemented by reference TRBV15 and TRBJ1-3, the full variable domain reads DAMVIQNPRYQVTQFGKPVTLSCSQTLNHNVMYWYQQKSSQAPKLLFHYYDKDFNNEADTPDNFQSRRPNTSFCFLDIRSPGLGDTAMYLCATSMRGGNENTIYFGEGSWLTVV.

The CDR3 bases are TGTGCCAGCAGCGCCACGGGAGGCGGGGAAGATACGCAGTATTTT. Translating it yields CASSATGGGEDTQYF. The V and J genes are TRBV9 and TRBJ2-3; 7 bases are shared with TRBD2. The CDR3 consists of 15 residues. Germline loops: CDR1 SGDLS, CDR2 YYNGEE. With V trimmed by 3 bases and J by 5 bases, 9 bases remained unmatched. Together with reference TRBV9 and TRBJ2-3, the CDR3 gives the full variable domain: DSGVTQTPKHLITATGQRVTLRCSPRSGDLSVYWYQQSLDQGLQFLIQYYNGEERAKGNILERFSAQQFPDLHSELNLSSLELGDSALYFCASSATGGGEDTQYFGPGTRLTVL.

CDR3 coding DNA: TGTGCCAGCAGCGTAGATTTTGCGGGGGCCCACAATGAGCAGTTCTTC. Its protein product is CASSVDFAGAHNEQFF. This chain uses TRBV9 with TRBJ2-1; D is perhaps TRBD2 (7 bases). The CDR3 has 16 amino acids. The V gene's germline CDR1 is SGDLS and CDR2 YYNGEE. V was trimmed by 0 bases and J by 5 bases, leaving 15 bases between them.

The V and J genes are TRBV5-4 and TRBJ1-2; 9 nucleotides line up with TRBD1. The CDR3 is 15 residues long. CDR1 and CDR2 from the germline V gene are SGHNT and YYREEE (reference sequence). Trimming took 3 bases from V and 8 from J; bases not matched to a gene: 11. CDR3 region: CASSSLQGAKGGYTF. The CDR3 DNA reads TGTGCCAGCAGCTCACTACAGGGGGCTAAAGGAGGCTACACCTTC.

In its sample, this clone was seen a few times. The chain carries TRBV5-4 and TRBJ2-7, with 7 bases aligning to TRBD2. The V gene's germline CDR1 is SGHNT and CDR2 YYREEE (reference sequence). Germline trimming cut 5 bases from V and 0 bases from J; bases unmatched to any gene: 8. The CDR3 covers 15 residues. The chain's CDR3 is CASRVSSGPSYEQYF. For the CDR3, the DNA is TGTGCCAGCAGAGTGAGTAGCGGGCCCTCCTACGAGCAGTACTTC.

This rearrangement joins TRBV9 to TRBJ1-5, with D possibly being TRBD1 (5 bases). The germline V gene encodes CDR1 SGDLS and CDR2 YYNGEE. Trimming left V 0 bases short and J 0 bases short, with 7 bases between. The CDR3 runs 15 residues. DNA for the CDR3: TGTGCCAGCAGCGTAGGGGGCAATAGCAATCAGCCCCAGCATTTT. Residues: CASSVGGNSNQPQHF.

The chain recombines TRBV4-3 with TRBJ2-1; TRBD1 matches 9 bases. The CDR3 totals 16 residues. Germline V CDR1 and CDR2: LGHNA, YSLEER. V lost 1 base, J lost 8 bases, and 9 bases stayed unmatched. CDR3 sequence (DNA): TGCGCCAGCAGCCAAGGCGGGACAGGGTCGTTCGATGAGCAGTTCTTC. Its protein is CASSQGGTGSFDEQFF.

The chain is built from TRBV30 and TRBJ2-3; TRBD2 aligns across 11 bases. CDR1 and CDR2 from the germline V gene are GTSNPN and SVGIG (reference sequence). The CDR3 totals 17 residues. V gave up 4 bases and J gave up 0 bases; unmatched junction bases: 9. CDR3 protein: CAWMSLAGGSSTDTQYF. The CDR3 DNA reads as TGTGCCTGGATGTCCCTAGCGGGGGGCTCTAGCACAGATACGCAGTATTTT.